The clone carrying this TCR beta chain was seen repeatedly, ten times or more. Its specificity is unknown. Relative to the germline gene, one junction end is altered; a read error may explain this. From 350 to 500 ng of RNA, a library with molecular barcoded alpha/delta and beta/gamma adaptors was made. TCRdb redid the calling of the reads with MiXCR, one entry per CDR3 protein. The sample carries 30,000 to 35,000 distinct CDR3 sequences, approximately 17% recorded once. Germline V gives CDR1 KGHSH, CDR2 LQKENI. This CDR3 has 16 amino acids. These data belong to a study of read filtering for tumor transcriptome and immune sequencing. Overall study findings and caveats: About 77% of IR-seq clonotypes had a single read, yet these held approximately 4% of reads.

This TCR derives from a donor aged 40 or over with multiple myeloma. The chain employs TRBV18 and TRBJ2-1, with TRBD1 identical over 7 bases. The sample consisted of a population of CD138-negative cells sorted from bone marrow. CDR3 sequence (DNA): TGTGCCAGCTCACCTAGACAGGGAGAACTAGAGAATGGGCAGTTCTTC. As protein: CASSPRQGELENGQFF.